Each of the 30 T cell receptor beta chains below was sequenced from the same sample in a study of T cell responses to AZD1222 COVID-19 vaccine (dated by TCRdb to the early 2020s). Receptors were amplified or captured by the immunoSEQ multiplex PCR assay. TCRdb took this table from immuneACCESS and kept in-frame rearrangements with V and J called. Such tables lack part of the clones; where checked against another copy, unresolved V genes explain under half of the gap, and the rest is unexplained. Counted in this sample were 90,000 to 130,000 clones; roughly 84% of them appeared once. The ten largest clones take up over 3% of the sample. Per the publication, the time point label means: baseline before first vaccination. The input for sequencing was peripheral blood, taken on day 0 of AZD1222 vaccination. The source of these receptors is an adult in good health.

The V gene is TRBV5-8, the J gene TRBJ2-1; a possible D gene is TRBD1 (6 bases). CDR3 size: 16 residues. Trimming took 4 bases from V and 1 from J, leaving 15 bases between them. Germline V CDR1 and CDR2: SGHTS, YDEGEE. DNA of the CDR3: TGTGCCAGCAGCGGGCCGGGGACACCTTCCTACAATGAGCAGTTCTTC. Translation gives CASSGPGTPSYNEQFF.

CDR3 nucleotide sequence: TGTGCCAGCAGCGTGGACAGACATCAGCCCCAGCATTTT. This translates into CASSVDRHQPQHF. V usage is TRBV7-3 and J usage is TRBJ1-5; D is perhaps TRBD1 (6 bases). The CDR3 consists of 13 residues. The germline V and J ends were trimmed by 5 bases and 5 bases, with 10 bases remaining between them. Germline V CDR1 and CDR2: SGHTA, FQGTGA.

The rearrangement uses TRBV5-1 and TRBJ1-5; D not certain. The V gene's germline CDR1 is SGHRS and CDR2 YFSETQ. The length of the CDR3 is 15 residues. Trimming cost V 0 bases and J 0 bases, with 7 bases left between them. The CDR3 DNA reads TGCGCCAGCAGCTTGGAAGGAACTAGCAATCAGCCCCAGCATTTT. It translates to CASSLEGTSNQPQHF.

The CDR3 protein is CASSLYPLKTQGLSGQPQHF. CDR3 bases: TGTGCCAGCAGCTTATACCCATTAAAAACCCAGGGGTTGAGTGGGCAGCCCCAGCATTTT. V and J are TRBV7-8 and TRBJ1-5; weak D call: TRBD1 (6 bases). The germline V gene has CDR1 SGHVS and CDR2 FQNEAQ. The CDR3 extends over 20 amino acids. Deletions cut 2 bases from V and 7 bases from J, with 30 bases between.

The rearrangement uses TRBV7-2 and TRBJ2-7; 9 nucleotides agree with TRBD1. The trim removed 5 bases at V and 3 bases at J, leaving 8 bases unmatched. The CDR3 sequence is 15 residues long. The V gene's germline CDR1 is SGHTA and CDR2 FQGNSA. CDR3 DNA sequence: TGTGCCAGCAGCCGGGACGGGGACAGGGTCTACGAGCAGTACTTC. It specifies CASSRDGDRVYEQYF.

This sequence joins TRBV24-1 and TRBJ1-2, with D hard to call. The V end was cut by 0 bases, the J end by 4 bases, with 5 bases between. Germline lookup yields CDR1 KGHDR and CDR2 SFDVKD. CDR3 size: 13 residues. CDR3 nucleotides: TGTGCCACCAGTGATTTGAGGTCCTATGGCTACACCTTC. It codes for CATSDLRSYGYTF.

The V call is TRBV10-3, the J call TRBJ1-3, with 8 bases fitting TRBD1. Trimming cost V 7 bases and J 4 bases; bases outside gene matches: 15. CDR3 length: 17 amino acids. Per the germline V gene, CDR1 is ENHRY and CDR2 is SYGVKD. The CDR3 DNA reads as TGTGCCATCACGCCGGGGACAGGCGTATCGGGAGGAAACACCATATATTTT. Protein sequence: CAITPGTGVSGGNTIYF.

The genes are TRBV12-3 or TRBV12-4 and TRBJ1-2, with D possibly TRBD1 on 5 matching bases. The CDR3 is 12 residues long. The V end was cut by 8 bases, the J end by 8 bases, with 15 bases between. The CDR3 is CASGQGPRGYTF. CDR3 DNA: TGTGCCAGCGGGCAGGGCCCCCGAGGCTACACCTTC.

The CDR3 DNA reads as TGTGCCAGCAGCCAAGTAGTTGGTGGCTACACCTTC. This sequence encodes CASSQVVGGYTF. The V and J genes are TRBV3-1 (or the pseudogene TRBV3-2) and TRBJ1-2; D gene ambiguous. The V gene lost 1 base and the J gene lost 7 bases, with 7 bases spanning the gap. This CDR3 comprises 12 residues. Looked up from germline, CDR1 is LGHDT and CDR2 is YNNKEL (reference sequence).

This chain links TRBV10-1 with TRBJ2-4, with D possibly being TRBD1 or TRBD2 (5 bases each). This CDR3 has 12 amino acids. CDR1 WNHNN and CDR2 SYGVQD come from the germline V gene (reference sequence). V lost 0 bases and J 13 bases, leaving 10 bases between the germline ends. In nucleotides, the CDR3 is TGCGCCAGCAGTGAGTCGAACGGGGCACAGTACTTC. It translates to CASSESNGAQYF.

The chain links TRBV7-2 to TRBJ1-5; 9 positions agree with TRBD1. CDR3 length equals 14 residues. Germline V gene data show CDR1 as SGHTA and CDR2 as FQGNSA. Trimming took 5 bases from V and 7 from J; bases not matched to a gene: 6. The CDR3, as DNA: TGTGCCAGCAGCCCACCGGGACAGGGCCAGCCCCAGCATTTT. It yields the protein CASSPPGQGQPQHF.

CDR3 DNA sequence: TGTGCCAGCAGCTCCGGCGGGGGGGCCCCCAAGACCCAGTACTTC. Residues: CASSSGGGAPKTQYF. The chain combines TRBV7-2 with TRBJ2-5; 9 bases line up with TRBD2. The CDR3 sequence is 15 residues long. Germline V gives CDR1 SGHTA, CDR2 FQGNSA. Trimming cost V 4 bases and J 6 bases; bases outside gene matches: 9.

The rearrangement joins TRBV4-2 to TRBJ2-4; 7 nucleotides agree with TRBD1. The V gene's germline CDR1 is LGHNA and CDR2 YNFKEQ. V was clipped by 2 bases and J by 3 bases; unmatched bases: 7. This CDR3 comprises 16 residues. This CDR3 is CASSQPDRDNKNIQYF. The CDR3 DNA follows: TGTGCCAGCAGCCAACCCGACAGGGATAACAAAAACATTCAGTACTTC.

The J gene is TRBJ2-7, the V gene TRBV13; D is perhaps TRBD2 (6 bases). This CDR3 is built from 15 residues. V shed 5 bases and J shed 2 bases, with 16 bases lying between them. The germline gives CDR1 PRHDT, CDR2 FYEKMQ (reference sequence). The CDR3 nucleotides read TGTGCCAGCAGCATACACTCGGGGGTACCCTACGAGCAGTACTTC. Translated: CASSIHSGVPYEQYF.

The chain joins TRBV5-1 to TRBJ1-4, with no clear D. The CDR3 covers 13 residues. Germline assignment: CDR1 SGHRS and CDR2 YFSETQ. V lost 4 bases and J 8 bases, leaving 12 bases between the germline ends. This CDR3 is CASSPRVGEKLFF. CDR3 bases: TGCGCCAGCAGCCCTAGGGTGGGGGAAAAACTGTTTTTT.

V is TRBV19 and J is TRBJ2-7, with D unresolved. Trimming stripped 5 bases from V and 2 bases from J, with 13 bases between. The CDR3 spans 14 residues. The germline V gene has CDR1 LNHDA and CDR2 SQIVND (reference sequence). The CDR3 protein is CASSPSDGAYEQYF. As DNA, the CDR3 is TGTGCCAGTAGTCCGTCGGACGGAGCCTACGAGCAGTACTTC.

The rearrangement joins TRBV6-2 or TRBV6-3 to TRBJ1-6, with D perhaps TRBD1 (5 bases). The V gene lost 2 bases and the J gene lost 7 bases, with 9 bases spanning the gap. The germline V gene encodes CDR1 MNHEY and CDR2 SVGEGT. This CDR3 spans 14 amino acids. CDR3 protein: CASSYVGGNSPLHF. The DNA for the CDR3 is TGTGCCAGCAGTTACGTGGGGGGGAATTCACCCCTCCACTTT.

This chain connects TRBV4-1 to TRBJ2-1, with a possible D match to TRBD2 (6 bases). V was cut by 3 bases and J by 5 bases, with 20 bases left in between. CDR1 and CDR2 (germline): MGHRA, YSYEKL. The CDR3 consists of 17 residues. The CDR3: CASSQIPRGSQNNEQFF. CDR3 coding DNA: TGCGCCAGCAGCCAGATTCCTCGGGGGAGCCAAAACAATGAGCAGTTCTTC.

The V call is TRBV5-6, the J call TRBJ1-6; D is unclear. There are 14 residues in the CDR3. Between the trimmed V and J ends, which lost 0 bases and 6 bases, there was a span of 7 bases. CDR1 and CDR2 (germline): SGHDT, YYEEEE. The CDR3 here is CASSLGPRNSPLHF. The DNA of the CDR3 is TGTGCCAGCAGCTTGGGGCCCCGTAATTCACCCCTCCACTTT.

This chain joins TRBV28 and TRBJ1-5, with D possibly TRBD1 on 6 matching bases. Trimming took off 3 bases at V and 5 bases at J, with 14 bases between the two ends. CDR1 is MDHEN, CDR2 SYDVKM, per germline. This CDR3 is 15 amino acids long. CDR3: CASSLMFGGDQPQHF. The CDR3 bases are TGTGCCAGCAGTTTGATGTTTGGGGGCGATCAGCCCCAGCATTTT.

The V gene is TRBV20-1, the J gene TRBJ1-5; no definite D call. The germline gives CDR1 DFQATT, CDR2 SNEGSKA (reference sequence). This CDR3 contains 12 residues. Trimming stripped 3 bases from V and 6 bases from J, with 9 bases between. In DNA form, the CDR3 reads TGCAGTGCTAGTCCTTTTCCTCAGCCCCAGCATTTT. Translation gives CSASPFPQPQHF.

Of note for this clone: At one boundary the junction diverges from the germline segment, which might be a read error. In DNA, the CDR3 is TGCGCCAGCAGTCAATCCCCCGGGAACCCTGAAGCTTTCTTT. Protein sequence: CASSQSPGNPEAFF. The V and J genes are TRBV23-1 and TRBJ1-1; D unresolved. TRBV23-1 is an ORF; its function is uncertain. The CDR3 runs to 14 residues.

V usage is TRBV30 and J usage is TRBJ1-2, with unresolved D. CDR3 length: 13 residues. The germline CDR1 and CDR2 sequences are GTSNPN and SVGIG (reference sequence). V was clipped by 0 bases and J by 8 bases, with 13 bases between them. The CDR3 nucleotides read TGTGCCTGGAGTGTACGATTCGGTGGCGGCTACACCTTC. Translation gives CAWSVRFGGGYTF.

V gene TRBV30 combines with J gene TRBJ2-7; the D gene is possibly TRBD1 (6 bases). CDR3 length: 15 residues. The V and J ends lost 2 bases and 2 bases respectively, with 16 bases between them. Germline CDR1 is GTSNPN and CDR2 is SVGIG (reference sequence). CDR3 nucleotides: TGTGCCTGGAGTATGGGGGCCCCGGGGCCCTACGAGCAGTACTTC. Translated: CAWSMGAPGPYEQYF.

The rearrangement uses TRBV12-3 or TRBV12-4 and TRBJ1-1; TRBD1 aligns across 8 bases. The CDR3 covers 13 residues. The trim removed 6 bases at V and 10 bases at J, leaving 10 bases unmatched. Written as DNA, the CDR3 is TGTGCCAGCAGAGACACCGGAGGACAGGGAGCTTTCTTT. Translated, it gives CASRDTGGQGAFF.

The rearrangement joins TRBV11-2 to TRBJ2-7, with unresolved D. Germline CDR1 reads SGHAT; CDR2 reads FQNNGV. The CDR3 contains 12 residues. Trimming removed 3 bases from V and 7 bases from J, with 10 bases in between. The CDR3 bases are TGTGCCAGCAGCTTCTATACCCCTGAGCAGTACTTC. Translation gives CASSFYTPEQYF.

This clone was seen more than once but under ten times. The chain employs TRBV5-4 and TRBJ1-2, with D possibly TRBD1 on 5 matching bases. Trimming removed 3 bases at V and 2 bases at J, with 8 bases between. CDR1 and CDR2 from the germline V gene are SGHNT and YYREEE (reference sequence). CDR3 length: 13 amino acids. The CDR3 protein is CASSWDGNYGYTF. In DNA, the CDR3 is TGTGCCAGCAGCTGGGACGGAAACTATGGCTACACCTTC.

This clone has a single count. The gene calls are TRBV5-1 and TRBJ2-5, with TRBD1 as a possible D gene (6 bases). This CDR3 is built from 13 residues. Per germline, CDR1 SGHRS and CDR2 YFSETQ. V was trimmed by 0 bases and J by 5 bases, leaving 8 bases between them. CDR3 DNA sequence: TGCGCCAGCAGCTTGGAGGGGGATGAGACCCAGTACTTC. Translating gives CASSLEGDETQYF.

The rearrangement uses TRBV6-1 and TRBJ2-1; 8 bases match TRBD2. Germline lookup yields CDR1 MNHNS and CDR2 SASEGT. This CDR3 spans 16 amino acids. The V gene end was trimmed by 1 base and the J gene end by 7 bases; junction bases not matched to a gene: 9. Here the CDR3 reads CASSEGMGLGFNEQFF. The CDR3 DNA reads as TGTGCCAGCAGTGAAGGGATGGGACTAGGCTTTAATGAGCAGTTCTTC.

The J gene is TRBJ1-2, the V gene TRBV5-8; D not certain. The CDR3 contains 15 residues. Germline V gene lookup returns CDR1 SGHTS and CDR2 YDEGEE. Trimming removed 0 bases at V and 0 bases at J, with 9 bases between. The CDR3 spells CASSLALVANYGYTF. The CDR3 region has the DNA TGTGCCAGCAGCTTGGCGCTAGTTGCTAACTATGGCTACACCTTC.